This T cell receptor (beta chain) was identified during a study of T cell changes during pregnancy in multiple sclerosis. Produced via immunoSEQ multiplex PCR; TCRdb's table is partial and in-frame only. The sample lists about 93,000 clones, 91% seen once, with about 1.7% in the top ten. With V trimmed by 4 bases and J by 8 bases, 4 bases remained unmatched. The CDR3 runs to 14 residues. Germline-derived CDR1 and CDR2 are SGHDT and YYEEEE. The material sequenced was peripheral blood, taken after pregnancy. The gene calls are TRBV5-6 and TRBJ1-4; 11 nucleotides line up with TRBD1. The sequence was obtained from a female donor in good health, enrolled as a control in a pregnancy study. Here the CDR3 reads CASSPGTGGEKLFF. The CDR3 DNA follows: TGTGCCAGCAGCCCCGGGACAGGGGGAGAAAAACTGTTTTTT. Complete variable domain (other parts from reference TRBV5-6 and TRBJ1-4): DAGVTQSPTHLIKTRGQQVTLRCSPKSGHDTVSWYQQALGQGPQFIFQYYEEEERQRGNFPDRFSGHQFPNYSSELNVNALLLGDSALYLCASSPGTGGEKLFFGSGTQLSVL.